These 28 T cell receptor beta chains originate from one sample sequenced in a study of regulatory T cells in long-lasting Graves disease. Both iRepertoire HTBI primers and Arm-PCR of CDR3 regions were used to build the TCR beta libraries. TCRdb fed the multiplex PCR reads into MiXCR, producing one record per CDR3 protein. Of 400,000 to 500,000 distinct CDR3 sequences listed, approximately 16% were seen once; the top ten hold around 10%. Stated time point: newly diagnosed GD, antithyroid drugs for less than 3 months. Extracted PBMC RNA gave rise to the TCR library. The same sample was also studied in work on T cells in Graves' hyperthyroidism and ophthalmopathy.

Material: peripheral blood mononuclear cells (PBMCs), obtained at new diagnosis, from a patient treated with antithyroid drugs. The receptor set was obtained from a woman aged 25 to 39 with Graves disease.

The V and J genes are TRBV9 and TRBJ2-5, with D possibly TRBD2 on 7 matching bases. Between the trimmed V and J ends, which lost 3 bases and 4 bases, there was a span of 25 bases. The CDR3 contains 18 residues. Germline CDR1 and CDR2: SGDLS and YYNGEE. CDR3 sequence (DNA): TGTGCCAGCAGCGAGGGGGAACGGGGAGGGAGGGCCGGAGAGACCCAGTACTTC. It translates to CASSEGERGGRAGETQYF. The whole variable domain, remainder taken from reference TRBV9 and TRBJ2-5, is DSGVTQTPKHLITATGQRVTLRCSPRSGDLSVYWYQQSLDQGLQFLIQYYNGEERAKGNILERFSAQQFPDLHSELNLSSLELGDSALYFCASSEGERGGRAGETQYFGPGTRLLVL.

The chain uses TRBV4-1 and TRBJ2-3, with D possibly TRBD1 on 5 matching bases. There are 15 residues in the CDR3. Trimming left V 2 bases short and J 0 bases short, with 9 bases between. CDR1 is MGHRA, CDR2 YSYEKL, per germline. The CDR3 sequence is CASSQSDSSTDTQYF. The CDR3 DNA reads TGCGCCAGCAGCCAATCCGACAGTAGCACAGATACGCAGTATTTT.

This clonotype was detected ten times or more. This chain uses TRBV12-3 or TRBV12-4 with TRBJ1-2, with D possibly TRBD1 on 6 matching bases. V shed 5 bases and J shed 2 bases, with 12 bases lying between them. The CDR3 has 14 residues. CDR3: CASSPVTGNYGYTF. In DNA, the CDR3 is TGTGCCAGCAGTCCCGTTACAGGGAACTATGGCTACACCTTC.

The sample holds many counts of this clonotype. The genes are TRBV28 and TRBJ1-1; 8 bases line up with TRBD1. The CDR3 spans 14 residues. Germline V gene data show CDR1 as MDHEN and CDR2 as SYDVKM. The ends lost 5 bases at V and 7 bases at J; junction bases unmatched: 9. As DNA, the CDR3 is TGTGCCAGCAGTCTAACCGGGACAGGTATTGAAGCTTTCTTT. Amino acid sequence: CASSLTGTGIEAFF.

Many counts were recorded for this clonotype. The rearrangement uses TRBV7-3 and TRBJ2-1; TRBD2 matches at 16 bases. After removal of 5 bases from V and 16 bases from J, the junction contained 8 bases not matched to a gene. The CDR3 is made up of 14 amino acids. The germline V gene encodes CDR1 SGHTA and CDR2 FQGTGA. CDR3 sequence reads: CASSPGLAGGPEFF. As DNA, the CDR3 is TGTGCCAGCAGCCCGGGACTAGCGGGAGGGCCTGAATTCTTC. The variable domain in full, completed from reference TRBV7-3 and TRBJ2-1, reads GAGVSQTPSNKVTEKGKYVELRCDPISGHTALYWYRQSLGQGPEFLIYFQGTGAADDSGLPNDRFFAVRPEGSVSTLKIQRTERGDSAVYLCASSPGLAGGPEFFGPGTRLTVL.

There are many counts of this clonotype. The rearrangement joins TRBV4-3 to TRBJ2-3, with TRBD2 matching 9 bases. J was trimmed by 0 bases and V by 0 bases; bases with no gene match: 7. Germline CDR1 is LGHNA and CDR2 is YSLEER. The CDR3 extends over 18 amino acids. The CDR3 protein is CASSQDALAGSSTDTQYF. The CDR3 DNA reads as TGCGCCAGCAGCCAAGATGCGCTAGCGGGATCTAGCACAGATACGCAGTATTTT.

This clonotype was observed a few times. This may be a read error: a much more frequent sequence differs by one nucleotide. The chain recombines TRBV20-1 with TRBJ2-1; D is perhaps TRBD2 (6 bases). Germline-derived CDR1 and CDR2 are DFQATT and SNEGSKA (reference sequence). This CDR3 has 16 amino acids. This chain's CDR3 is CSARTGGISSYNERFF. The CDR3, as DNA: TGCAGTGCTAGAACTGGAGGGATTAGCTCCTACAATGAGCGGTTCTTC.

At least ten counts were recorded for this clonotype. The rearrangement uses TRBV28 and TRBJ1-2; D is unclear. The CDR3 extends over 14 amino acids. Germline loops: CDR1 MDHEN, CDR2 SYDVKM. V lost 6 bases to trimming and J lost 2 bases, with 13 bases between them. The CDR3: CASSLGSGNYGYTF. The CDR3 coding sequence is TGTGCCAGCAGCTTAGGGTCGGGGAACTATGGCTACACCTTC.

In DNA form, the CDR3 reads TGTGCCAGCAGCCGCACATTCAGGGGGCGAGGGGACACTGAAGCTTTCTTT. Its protein is CASSRTFRGRGDTEAFF. The V call is TRBV7-9, the J call TRBJ1-1; 8 bases agree with TRBD1. The V gene's germline CDR1 is SEHNR and CDR2 FQNEAQ (reference sequence). The CDR3 contains 17 residues. With 5 bases clipped from V and 3 bases from J, the junction kept 14 bases outside the gene matches.

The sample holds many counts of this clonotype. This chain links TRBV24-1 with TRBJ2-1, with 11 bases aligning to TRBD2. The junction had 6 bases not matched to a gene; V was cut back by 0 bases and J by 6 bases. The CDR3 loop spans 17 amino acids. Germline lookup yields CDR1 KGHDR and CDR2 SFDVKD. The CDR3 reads CATSDLRTSGLGNEQFF. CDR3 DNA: TGTGCCACCAGTGATTTGAGGACTAGCGGGTTAGGCAATGAGCAGTTCTTC.

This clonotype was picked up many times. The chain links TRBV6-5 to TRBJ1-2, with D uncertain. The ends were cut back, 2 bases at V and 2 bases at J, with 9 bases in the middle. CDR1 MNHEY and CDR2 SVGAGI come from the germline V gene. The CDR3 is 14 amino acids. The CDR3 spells CASSYRVPNYGYTF. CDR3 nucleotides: TGTGCCAGCAGTTACCGGGTACCGAACTATGGCTACACCTTC.

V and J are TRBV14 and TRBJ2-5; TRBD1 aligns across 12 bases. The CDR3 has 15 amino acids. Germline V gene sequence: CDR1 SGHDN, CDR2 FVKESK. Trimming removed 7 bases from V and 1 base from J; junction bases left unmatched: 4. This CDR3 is CASTQGQGAQETQYF. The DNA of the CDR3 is TGTGCCAGCACTCAGGGACAGGGGGCCCAAGAGACCCAGTACTTC.

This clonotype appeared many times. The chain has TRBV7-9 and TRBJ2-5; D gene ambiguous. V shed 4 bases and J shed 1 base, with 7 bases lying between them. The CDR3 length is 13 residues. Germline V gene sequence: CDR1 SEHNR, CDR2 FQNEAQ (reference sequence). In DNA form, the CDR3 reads TGTGCCAGCAGCTCCCGACGCCAAGAGACCCAGTACTTC. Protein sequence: CASSSRRQETQYF.

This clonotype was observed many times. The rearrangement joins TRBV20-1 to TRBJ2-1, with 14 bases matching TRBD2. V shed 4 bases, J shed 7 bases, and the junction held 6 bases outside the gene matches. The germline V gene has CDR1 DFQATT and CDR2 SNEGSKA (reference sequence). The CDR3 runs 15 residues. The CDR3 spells CSANLGLAGGNEQFF. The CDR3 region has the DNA TGCAGTGCTAATCTTGGACTAGCGGGAGGTAATGAGCAGTTCTTC.

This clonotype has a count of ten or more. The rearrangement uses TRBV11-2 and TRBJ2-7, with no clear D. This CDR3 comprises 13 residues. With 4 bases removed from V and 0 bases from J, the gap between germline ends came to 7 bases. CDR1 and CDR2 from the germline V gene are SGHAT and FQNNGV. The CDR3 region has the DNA TGTGCCAGCAGCTCCCCCCCCTCCTACGAGCAGTACTTC. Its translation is CASSSPPSYEQYF.

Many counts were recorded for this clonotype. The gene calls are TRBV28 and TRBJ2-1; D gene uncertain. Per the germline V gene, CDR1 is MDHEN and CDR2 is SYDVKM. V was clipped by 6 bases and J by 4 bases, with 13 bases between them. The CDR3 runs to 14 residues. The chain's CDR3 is CASSLSSSYNEQFF. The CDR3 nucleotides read TGTGCCAGCAGCTTAAGTTCAAGTTACAATGAGCAGTTCTTC.

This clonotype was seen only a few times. DNA of the CDR3: TGTGCCAGCAGCCCCTGGGGGGGGGCAGGGAGCTACGAGCAGTACTTC. Translation: CASSPWGGAGSYEQYF. V and J are TRBV7-6 and TRBJ2-7; D perhaps matches TRBD2 (7 bases). V was clipped by 5 bases and J by 3 bases, with 20 bases between them. CDR1 is SGHVS, CDR2 FNYEAQ, per germline. The CDR3 is 16 residues long.

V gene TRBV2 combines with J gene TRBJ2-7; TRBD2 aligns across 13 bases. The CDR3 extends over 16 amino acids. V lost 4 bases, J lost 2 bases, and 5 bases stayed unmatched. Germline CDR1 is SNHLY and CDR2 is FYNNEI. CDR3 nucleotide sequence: TGTGCCAGCAGTGTAACTAGCGGGAGGGCCCCCTACGAGCAGTACTTC. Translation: CASSVTSGRAPYEQYF.

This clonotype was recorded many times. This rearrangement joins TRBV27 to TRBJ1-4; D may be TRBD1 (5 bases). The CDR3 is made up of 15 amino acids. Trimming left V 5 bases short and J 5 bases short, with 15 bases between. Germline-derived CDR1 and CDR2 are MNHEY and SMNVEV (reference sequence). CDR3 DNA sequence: TGTGCCAGCAGTCCCTCCGGGACCGGGAATGAAAAACTGTTTTTT. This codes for CASSPSGTGNEKLFF.

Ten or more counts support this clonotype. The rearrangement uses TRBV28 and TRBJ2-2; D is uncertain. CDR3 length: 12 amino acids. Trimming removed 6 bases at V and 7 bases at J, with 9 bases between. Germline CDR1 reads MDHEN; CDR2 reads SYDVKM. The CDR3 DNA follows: TGTGCCAGCAGGAGAGGTTACGGGGAGCTGTTTTTT. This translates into CASRRGYGELFF.

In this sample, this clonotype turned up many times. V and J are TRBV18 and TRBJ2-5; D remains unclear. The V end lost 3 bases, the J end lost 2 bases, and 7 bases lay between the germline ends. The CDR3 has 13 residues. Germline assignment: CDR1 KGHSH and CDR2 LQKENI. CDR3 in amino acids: CASSPTVQETQYF. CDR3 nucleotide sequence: TGTGCCAGCTCACCCACAGTACAAGAGACCCAGTACTTC.

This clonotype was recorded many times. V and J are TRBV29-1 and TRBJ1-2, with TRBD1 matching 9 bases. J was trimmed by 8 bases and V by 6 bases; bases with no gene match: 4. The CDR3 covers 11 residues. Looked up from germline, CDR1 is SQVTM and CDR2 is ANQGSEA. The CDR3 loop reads CSVTGGYGYTF. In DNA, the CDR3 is TGCAGCGTAACAGGGGGCTACGGCTACACCTTC.

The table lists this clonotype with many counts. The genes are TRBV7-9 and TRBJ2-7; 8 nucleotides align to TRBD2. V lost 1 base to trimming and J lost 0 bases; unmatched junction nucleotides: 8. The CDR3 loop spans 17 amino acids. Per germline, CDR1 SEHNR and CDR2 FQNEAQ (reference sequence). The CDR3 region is CASSLDSGGRFSYEQYF. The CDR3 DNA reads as TGTGCCAGCAGCTTAGACAGCGGGGGCCGGTTCTCCTACGAGCAGTACTTC. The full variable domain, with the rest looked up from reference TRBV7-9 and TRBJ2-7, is DTGVSQNPRHKITKRGQNVTFRCDPISEHNRLYWYRQTLGQGPEFLTYFQNEAQLEKSRLLSDRFSAERPKGSFSTLEIQRTEQGDSAMYLCASSLDSGGRFSYEQYFGPGTRLTVT.

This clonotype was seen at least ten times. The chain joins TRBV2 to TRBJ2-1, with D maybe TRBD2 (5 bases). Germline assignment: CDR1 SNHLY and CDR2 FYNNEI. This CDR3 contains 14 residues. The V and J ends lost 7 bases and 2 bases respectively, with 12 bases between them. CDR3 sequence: CASTAGRAYNEQFF. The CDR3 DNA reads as TGTGCCAGCACCGCGGGCCGAGCCTACAATGAGCAGTTCTTC.

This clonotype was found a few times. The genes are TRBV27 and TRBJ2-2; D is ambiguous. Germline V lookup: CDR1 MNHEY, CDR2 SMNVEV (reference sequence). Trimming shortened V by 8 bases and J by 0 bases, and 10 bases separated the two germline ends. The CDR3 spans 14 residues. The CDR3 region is CASVGLANTGELFF. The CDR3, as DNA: TGTGCCAGCGTTGGGTTGGCGAACACCGGGGAGCTGTTTTTT.

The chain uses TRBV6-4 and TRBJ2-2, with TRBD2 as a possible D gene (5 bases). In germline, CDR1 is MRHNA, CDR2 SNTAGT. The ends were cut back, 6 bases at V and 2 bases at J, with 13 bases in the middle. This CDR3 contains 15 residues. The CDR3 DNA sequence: TGTGCCAGCAGCCCTAGCAGAAGAAACACCGGGGAGCTGTTTTTT. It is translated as CASSPSRRNTGELFF.

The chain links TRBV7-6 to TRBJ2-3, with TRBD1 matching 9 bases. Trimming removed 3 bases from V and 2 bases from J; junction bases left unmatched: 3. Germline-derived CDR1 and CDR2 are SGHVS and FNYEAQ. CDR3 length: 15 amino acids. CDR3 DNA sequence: TGTGCCAGCAGCTTCCGGGACAGGGACACAGATACGCAGTATTTT. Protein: CASSFRDRDTDTQYF.

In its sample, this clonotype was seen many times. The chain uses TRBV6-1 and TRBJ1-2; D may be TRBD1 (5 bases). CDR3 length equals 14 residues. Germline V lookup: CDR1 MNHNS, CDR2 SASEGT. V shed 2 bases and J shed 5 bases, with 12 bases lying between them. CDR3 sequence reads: CASSETGGSYGYTF. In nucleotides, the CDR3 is TGTGCCAGCAGTGAAACAGGAGGATCGTATGGCTACACCTTC.